The clone carrying this T cell receptor beta chain was recorded at least ten times. The antigen remains undetermined. cDNA molecules carried unique molecular identifiers, and template switching added a universal primer site. TCRdb processed the 5' RACE reads anew with MiXCR; each CDR3 protein has one entry. The profile shows 150,000 or so distinct CDR3 sequences, around 3.6% of them singletons. Trimming removed 10 bases from V and 0 bases from J; junction bases left unmatched: 8. Germline assignment: CDR1 MDHEN and CDR2 SYDVKM. The CDR3 loop spans 15 amino acids. The source of the sample is a study of identical twins. Study findings and constraints: Zero-insertion analyses were open to partial confounding by invariant MAIT and iNKT cells.

The chain employs TRBV28 and TRBJ1-3, with 8 bases matching TRBD1. The receptor comes from a man younger than 30 in good health. Sequencing was performed on memory T cells sorted from blood. Written as DNA, the CDR3 is TGTGCCACCGACAGGGGCTTTCGCTCTGGAAACACCATATATTTT. Encoded protein: CATDRGFRSGNTIYF.